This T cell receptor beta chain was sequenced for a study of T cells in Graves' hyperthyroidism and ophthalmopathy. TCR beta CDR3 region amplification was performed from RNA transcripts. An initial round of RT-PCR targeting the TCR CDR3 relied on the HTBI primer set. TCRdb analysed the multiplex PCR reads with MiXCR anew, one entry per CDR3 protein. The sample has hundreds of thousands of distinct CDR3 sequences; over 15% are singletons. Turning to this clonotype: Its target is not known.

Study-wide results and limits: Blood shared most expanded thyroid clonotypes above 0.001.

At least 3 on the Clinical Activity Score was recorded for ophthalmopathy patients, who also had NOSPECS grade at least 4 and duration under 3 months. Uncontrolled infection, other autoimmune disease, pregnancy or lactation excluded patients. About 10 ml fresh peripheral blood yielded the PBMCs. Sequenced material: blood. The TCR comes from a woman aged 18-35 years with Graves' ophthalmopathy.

As DNA, the CDR3 is TGCAGCGGGGTAGGACTAGCGGGACTCTACAATGAGCAGTTCTTC. It codes for CSGVGLAGLYNEQFF. This chain uses TRBV29-1 with TRBJ2-1; 12 nucleotides line up with TRBD2. V shed 7 bases and J 3 bases; nucleotides not matched to a gene: 7. Germline values: CDR1 SQVTM, CDR2 ANQGSEA. The CDR3 runs 15 residues.